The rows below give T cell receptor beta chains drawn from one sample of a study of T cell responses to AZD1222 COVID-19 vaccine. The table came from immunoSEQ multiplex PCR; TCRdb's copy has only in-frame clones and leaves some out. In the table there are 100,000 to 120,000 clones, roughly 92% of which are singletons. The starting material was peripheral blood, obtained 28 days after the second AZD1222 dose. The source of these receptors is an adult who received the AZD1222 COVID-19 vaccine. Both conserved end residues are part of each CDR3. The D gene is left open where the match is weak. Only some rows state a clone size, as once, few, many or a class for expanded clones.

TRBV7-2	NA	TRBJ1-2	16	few	TGTGCCAGCAGCTTAGCCAGGGTGAGTACCCTGGGCGGCTACACCTTC	CASSLARVSTLGGYTF
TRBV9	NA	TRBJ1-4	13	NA	TGTGCCAGCAGCGTCATCGCTGGCGGAAAACTGTTTTTT	CASSVIAGGKLFF
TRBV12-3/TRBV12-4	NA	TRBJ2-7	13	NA	TGTGCCAGCAGTTTCGGGGGGCTCCCCGAGCAGTACTTC	CASSFGGLPEQYF
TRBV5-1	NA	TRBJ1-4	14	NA	TGCGCCAGCAGCGACGGGGCGGTAGGCGAAAAACTGTTTTTT	CASSDGAVGEKLFF
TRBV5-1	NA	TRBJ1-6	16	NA	TGCGCCAGCAGCGAACAGGGCGGTGCCTATAATTCACCCCTCCACTTT	CASSEQGGAYNSPLHF
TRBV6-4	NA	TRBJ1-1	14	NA	TGTGCCAGCAGTGACTCAGGGGCTGGGGCTGAAGCTTTCTTT	CASSDSGAGAEAFF
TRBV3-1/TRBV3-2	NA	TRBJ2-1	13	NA	TGTGCCAGCAGCCAGTATTCAGGGAGAGAGCAGTTCTTC	CASSQYSGREQFF
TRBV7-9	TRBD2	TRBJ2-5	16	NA	TGTGCCAGTACCTCCGCAGAAGCGGGGGAACAAGAGACCCAGTACTTC	CASTSAEAGEQETQYF
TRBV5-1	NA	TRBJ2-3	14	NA	TGCGCCAGCAGCCTACAAAGTAGCTCAGATACGCAGTATTTT	CASSLQSSSDTQYF
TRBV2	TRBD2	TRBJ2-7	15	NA	TGTGCCAGCAGCGCGCCTAGCGGGGGCTCCTACGAGCAGTACTTC	CASSAPSGGSYEQYF
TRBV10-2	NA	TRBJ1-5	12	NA	TGCGCCACCCAAGACGGGGATCAGCCCCAGCATTTT	CATQDGDQPQHF
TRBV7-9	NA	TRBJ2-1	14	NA	TGTGCCAGCAGGAGCCAGTCTTCCTACAATGAGCAGTTCTTC	CASRSQSSYNEQFF
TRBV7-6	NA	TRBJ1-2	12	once	TGTGCCAGCAGCCCGCCAGGGTATGGCTACACCTTC	CASSPPGYGYTF
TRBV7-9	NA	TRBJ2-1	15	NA	TGTGCCAGCGTCCGGATGGGCAGGGTAGTAAATGAGCAGTTCTTC	CASVRMGRVVNEQFF
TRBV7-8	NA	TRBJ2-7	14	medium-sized	TGTGCCAGCAGCTTAGATACTAGCCCCTACGAGCAGTACTTC	CASSLDTSPYEQYF
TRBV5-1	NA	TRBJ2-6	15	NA	TGCGCCAGCAGCTTGGACTACTCTGGGGCCAACGTCCTGACTTTC	CASSLDYSGANVLTF
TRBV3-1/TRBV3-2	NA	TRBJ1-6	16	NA	TGTGCCAGCAGCCAAGGCCAGTGGACCGCCGGTACACCCCTCCACTTT	CASSQGQWTAGTPLHF
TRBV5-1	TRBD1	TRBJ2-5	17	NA	TGCGCCAGCAGCCCAACCCGACAGGGTGGGTCCCAAGAGACCCAGTACTTC	CASSPTRQGGSQETQYF
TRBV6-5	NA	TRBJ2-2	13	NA	TGTGCCAGCAGCCGGGGGTTCGCGGGCGAGCTGTTTTTT	CASSRGFAGELFF
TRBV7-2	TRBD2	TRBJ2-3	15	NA	TGTGCCAGCAGCTCCGGGGGGGCCGGGACAGATACGCAGTATTTT	CASSSGGAGTDTQYF
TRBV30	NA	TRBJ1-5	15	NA	TGTGCCTGGTCCGGGCGGGGGGGAAGCAATCAGCCCCAGCATTTT	CAWSGRGGSNQPQHF
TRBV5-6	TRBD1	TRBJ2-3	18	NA	TGTGCCAGCAGCCCCTCTCCGGGACAGGGGCTAGTTGCAGATACGCAGTATTTT	CASSPSPGQGLVADTQYF
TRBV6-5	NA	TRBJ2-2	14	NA	TGTGCCAGCATCTCGTCTCAGCAGACCGGGGAGCTGTTTTTT	CASISSQQTGELFF
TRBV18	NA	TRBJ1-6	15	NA	TGTGCCAGCTCACCCAATTGGTCGTCTAATTCACCCCTCCACTTT	CASSPNWSSNSPLHF
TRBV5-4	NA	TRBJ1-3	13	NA	TGTGCCAGCGGGCGGGAATCTGGAAACACCATATATTTT	CASGRESGNTIYF
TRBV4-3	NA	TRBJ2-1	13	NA	TGCGCCAGCAGCCAAGATCAGGAGACCGCGCAGTTCTTC	CASSQDQETAQFF
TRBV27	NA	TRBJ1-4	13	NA	TGTGCCAGCAGTTTGATGTCCACCCGGAAACTGTTTTTT	CASSLMSTRKLFF